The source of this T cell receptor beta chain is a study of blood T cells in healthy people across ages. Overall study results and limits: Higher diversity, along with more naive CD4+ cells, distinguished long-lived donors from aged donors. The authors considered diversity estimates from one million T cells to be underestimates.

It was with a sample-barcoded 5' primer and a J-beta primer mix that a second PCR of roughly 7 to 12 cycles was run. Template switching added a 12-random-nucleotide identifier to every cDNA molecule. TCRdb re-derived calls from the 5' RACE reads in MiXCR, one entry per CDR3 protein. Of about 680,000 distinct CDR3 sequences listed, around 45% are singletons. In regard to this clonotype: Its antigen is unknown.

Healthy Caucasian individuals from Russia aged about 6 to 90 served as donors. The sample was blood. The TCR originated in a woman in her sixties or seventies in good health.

The CDR3 DNA sequence: TGTGCCAGCGGGCGCGAAGCATACACTGAAGCTTTCTTT. Its protein product is CASGREAYTEAFF. The chain has TRBV28 and TRBJ1-1; D not certain. The CDR3 has 13 amino acids. Looked up from germline, CDR1 is MDHEN and CDR2 is SYDVKM. V was pared by 8 bases and J by 3 bases, with 13 bases between. Based on the CDR3 plus reference TRBV28 and TRBJ1-1, the full variable domain is DVKVTQSSRYLVKRTGEKVFLECVQDMDHENMFWYRQDPGLGLRLIYFSYDVKMKEKGDIPEGYSVSREKKERFSLILESASTNQTSMYLCASGREAYTEAFFGQGTRLTVV.